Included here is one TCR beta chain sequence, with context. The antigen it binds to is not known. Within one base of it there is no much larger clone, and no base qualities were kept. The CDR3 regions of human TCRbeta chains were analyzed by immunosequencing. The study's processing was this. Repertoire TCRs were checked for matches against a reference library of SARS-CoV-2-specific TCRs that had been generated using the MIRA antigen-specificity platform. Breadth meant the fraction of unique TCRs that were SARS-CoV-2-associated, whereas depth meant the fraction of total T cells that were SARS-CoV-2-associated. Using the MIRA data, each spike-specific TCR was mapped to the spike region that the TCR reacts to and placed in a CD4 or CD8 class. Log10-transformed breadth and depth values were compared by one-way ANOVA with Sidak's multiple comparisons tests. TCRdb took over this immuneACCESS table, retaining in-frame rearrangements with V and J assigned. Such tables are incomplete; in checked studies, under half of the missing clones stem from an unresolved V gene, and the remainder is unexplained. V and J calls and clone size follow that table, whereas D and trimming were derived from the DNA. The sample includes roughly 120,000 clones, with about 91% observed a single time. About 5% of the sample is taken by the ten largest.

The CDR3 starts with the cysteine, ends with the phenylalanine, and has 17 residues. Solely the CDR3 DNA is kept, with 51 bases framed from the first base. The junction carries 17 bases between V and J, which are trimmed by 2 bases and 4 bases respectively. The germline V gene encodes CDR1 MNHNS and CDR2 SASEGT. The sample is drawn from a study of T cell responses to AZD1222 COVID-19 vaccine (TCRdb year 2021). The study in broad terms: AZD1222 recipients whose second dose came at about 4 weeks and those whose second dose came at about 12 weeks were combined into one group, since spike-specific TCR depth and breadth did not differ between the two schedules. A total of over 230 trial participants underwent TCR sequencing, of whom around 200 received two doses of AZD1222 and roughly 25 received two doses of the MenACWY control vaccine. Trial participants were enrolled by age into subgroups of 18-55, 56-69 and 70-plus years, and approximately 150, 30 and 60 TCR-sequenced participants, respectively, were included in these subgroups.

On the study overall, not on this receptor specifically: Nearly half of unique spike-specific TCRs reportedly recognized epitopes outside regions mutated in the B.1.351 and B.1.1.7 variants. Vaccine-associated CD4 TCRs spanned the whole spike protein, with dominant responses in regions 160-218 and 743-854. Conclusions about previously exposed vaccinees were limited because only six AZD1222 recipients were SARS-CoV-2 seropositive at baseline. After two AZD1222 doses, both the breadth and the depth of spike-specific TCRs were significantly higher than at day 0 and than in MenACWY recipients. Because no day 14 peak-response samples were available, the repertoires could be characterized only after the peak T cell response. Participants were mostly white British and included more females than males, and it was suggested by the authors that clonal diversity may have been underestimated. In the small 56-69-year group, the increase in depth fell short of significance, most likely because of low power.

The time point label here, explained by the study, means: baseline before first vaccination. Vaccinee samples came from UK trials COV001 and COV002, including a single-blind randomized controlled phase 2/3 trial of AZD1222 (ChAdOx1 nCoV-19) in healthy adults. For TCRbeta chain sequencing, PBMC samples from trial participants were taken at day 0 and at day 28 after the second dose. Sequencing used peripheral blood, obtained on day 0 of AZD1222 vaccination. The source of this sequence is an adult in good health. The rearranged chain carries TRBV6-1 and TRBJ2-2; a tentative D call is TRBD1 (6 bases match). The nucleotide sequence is TGTGCCAGCAGTGAATATATTTGGGACACATCCACCGGGGAGCTGTTTTTT. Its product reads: CASSEYIWDTSTGELFF.